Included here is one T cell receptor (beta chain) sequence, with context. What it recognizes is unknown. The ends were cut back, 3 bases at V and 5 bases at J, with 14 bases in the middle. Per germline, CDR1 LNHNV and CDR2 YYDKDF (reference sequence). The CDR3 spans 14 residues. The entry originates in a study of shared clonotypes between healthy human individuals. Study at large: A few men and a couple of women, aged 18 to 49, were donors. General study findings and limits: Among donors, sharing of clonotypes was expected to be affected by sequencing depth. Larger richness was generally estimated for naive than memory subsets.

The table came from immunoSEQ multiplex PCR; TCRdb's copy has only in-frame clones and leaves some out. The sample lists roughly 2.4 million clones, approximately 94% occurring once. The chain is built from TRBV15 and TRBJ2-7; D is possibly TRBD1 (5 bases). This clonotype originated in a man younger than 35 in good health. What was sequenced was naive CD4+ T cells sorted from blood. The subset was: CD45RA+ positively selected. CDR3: CATSSGQGFNEQYF. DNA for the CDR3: TGTGCCACCAGCAGTGGCCAGGGTTTCAACGAGCAGTACTTC.